The clone carrying this T cell receptor beta chain was seen ten or more times. The data originate from a study of regulatory T cells in long-lasting Graves disease. Described time point: persistent/refractory GD, antithyroid drugs over 5 years with positive TRAb. Extracted PBMC RNA gave rise to the TCR library. V was trimmed by 2 bases and J by 3 bases, leaving 14 bases between them. Per the germline V gene, CDR1 is MDHEN and CDR2 is SYDVKM. The CDR3 consists of 16 residues. Construction of TCR beta libraries relied on iRepertoire HTBI primers and on Arm-PCR targeting CDR3 regions. TCRdb called the multiplex PCR reads again in MiXCR, with one record for every CDR3 protein. The repertoire holds 400,000 to 500,000 distinct CDR3 sequences, around a fifth seen once, with under 15% in the top ten.

This sequence originates from a female donor with Graves disease. The sample consisted of peripheral blood mononuclear cells (PBMCs), taken when the disease was refractory, from a patient treated with antithyroid drugs. The J gene is TRBJ1-5, the V gene TRBV28; D is uncertain. CDR3 loop: CASSLGWNSPNQPQHF. In nucleotides, the CDR3 is TGTGCCAGCAGTTTAGGGTGGAACAGTCCCAATCAGCCCCAGCATTTT.